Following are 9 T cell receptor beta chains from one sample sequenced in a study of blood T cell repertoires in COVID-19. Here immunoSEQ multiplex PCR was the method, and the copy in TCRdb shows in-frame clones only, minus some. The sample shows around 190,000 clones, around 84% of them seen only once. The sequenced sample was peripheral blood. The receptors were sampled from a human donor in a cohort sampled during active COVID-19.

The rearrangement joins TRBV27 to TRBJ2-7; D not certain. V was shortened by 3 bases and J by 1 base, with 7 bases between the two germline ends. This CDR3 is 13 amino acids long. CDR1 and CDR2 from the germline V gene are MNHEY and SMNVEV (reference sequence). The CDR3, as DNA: TGTGCCAGCAGTTTGGAGTGGTCCTACGAGCAGTACTTC. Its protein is CASSLEWSYEQYF.

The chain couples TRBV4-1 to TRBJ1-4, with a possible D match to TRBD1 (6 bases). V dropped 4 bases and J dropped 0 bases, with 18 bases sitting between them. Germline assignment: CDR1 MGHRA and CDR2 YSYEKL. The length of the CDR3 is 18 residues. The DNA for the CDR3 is TGCGCCAGCAGCCCACAATATCGGGGGGCAGCAACTAATGAAAAACTGTTTTTT. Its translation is CASSPQYRGAATNEKLFF.

The CDR3 nucleotides read TGTGCCAGCAGCAAAATTAACGAGTTTCCTGGCAATGAGCAGTTCTTC. It yields the protein CASSKINEFPGNEQFF. This sequence joins TRBV21-1 and TRBJ2-1; TRBD2, as called in the table, went unchecked against the DNA. TRBV21-1 is designated a pseudogene. The CDR3 consists of 16 residues.

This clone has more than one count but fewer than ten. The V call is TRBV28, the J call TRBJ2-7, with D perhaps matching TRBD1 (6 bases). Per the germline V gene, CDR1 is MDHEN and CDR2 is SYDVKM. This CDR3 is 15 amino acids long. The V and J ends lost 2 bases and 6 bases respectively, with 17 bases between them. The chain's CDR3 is CASSLTDGQMGEQYF. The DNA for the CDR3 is TGTGCCAGCAGTTTAACGGACGGACAGATGGGCGAGCAGTACTTC.

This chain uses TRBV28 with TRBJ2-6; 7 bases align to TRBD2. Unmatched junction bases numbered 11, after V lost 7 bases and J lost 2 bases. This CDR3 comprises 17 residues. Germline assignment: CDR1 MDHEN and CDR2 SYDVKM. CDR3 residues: CASNPFGGSTGANVLTF. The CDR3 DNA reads TGTGCCAGCAACCCATTCGGCGGGAGCACTGGGGCCAACGTCCTGACTTTC. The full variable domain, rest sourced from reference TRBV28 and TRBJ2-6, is DVKVTQSSRYLVKRTGEKVFLECVQDMDHENMFWYRQDPGLGLRLIYFSYDVKMKEKGDIPEGYSVSREKKERFSLILESASTNQTSMYLCASNPFGGSTGANVLTFGAGSRLTVL.

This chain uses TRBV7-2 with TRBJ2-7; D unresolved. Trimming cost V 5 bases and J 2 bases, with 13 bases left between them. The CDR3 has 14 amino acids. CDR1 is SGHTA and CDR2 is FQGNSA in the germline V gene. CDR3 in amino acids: CASSDRVKTYEQYF. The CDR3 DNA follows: TGTGCCAGCAGCGACCGGGTCAAAACCTACGAGCAGTACTTC. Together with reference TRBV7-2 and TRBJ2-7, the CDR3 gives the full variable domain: GAGVSQSPSNKVTEKGKDVELRCDPISGHTALYWYRQSLGQGLEFLIYFQGNSAPDKSGLPSDRFSAERTGGSVSTLTIQRTQQEDSAVYLCASSDRVKTYEQYFGPGTRLTVT.

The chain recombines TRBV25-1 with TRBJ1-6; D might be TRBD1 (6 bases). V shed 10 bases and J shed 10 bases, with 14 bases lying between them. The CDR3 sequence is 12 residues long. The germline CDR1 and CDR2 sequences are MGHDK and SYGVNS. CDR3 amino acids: CATSLGHSPLHF. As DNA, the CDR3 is TGTGCCACCTCCTTGGGACACTCACCCCTCCACTTT. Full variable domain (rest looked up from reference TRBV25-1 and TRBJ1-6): EADIYQTPRYLVIGTGKKITLECSQTMGHDKMYWYQQDPGMELHLIHYSYGVNSTEKGDLSSESTVSRIRTEHFPLTLESARPSHTSQYLCATSLGHSPLHFGNGTRLTVT.

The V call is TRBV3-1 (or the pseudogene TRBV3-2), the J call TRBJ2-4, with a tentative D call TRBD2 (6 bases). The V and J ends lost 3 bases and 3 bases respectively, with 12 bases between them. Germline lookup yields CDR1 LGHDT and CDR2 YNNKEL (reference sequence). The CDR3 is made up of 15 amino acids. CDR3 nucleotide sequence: TGTGCCAGCAGCCAGCTGGACGGGAGCAAAAACATTCAGTACTTC. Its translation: CASSQLDGSKNIQYF.

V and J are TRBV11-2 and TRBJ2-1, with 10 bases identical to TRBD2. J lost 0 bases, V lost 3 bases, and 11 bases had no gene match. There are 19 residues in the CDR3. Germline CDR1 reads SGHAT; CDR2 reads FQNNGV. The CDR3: CASSFLRGSSGGSYNEQFF. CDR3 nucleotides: TGTGCCAGCAGCTTCCTTAGAGGGTCTAGCGGGGGCTCCTACAATGAGCAGTTCTTC.